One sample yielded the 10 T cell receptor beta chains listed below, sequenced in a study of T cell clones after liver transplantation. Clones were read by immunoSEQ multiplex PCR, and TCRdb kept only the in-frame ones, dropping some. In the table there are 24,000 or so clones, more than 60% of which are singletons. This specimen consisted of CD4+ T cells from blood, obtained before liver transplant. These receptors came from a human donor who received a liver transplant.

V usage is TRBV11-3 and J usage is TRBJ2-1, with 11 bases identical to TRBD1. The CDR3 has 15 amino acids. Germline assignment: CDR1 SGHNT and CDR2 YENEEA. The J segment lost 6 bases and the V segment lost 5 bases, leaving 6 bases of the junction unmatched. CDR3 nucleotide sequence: TGTGCCAGCAGCCGAGAGGGACAGGGGGGCAATGAGCAGTTCTTC. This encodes CASSREGQGGNEQFF.

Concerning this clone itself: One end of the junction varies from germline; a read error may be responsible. This CDR3 is CSVQETNEKLFF. The CDR3 coding sequence is TGCAGCGTTCAAGAGACTAATGAAAAACTGTTTTTT. The chain employs TRBV29-1 and TRBJ1-4; D is uncertain. In germline, CDR1 is SQVTM, CDR2 ANQGSEA. The CDR3 runs to 12 residues. The variable domain in full, completed from reference TRBV29-1 and TRBJ1-4, reads SAVISQKPSRDICQRGTSLTIQCQVDSQVTMMFWYRQQPGQSLTLIATANQGSEATYESGFVIDKFPISRPNLTFSTLTVSNMSPEDSSIYLCSVQETNEKLFFGSGTQLSVL.

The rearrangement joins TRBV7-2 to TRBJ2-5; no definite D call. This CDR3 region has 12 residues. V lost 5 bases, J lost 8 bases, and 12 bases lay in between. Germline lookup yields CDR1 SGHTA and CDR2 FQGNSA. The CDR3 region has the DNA TGTGCCAGCAGCATGGCCCCTATCACCCAGTACTTC. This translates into CASSMAPITQYF.

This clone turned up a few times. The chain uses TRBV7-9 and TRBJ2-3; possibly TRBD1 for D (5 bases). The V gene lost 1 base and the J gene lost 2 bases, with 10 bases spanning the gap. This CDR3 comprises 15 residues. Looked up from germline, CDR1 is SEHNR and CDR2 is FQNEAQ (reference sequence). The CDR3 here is CASSLGQGFTDTQYF. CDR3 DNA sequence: TGTGCCAGCAGCTTAGGGCAGGGCTTCACAGATACGCAGTATTTT.

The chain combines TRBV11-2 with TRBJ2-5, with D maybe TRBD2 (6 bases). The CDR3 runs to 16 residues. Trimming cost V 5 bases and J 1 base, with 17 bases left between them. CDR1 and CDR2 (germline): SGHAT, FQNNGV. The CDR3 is CASSPQISGFQETQYF. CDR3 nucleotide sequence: TGTGCCAGCAGCCCCCAGATTAGCGGTTTCCAAGAGACCCAGTACTTC.

In nucleotides, the CDR3 is TGTGCCAGCCCTCCTGGGCGGGATACGCAGTATTTT. Protein sequence: CASPPGRDTQYF. The rearrangement joins TRBV28 to TRBJ2-3, with unresolved D. V shed 8 bases and J shed 6 bases, with 12 bases lying between them. Germline CDR1 MDHEN, CDR2 SYDVKM. The CDR3 runs 12 residues.

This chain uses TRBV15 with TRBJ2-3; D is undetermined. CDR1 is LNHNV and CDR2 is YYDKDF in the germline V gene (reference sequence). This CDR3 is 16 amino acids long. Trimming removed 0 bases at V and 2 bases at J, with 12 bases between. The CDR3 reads CATSRESLGNTDTQYF. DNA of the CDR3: TGTGCCACCAGCAGAGAATCCTTGGGAAACACAGATACGCAGTATTTT.

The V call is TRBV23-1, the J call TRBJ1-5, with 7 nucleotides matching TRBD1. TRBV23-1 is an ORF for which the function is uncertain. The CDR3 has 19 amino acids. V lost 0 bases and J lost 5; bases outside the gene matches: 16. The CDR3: CASSQSMGLLDRVHQPQHF. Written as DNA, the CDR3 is TGCGCCAGCAGTCAATCGATGGGTTTGCTCGACAGGGTGCATCAGCCCCAGCATTTT.

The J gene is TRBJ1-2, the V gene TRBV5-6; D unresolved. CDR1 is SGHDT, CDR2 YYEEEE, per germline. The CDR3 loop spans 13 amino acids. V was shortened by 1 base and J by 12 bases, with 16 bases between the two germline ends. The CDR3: CASSLPNYASDTF. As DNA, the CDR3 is TGTGCCAGCAGCTTGCCCAACTATGCCTCAGACACCTTC.

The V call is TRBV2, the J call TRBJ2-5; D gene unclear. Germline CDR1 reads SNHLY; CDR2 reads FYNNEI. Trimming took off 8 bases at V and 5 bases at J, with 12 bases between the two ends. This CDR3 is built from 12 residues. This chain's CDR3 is CASSVEAETQYF. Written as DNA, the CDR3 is TGTGCCAGCTCTGTAGAGGCGGAGACCCAGTACTTC.